These 16 T cell receptor beta chains were all obtained from the same sample, sequenced in a study of regulatory T cells in long-lasting Graves disease. Described time point: newly diagnosed GD, antithyroid drugs for less than 3 months. Preparation of the TCR library used RNA extracted from PBMCs. Building of the TCR beta libraries involved iRepertoire HTBI primers and Arm-PCR of CDR3 regions. TCRdb passed the multiplex PCR reads through MiXCR, listing each CDR3 protein once. There are roughly 400,000 distinct CDR3 sequences in the sample; around 17% occur only once, and 23% lies in the top ten. These records were also assigned to another study, of T cells in Graves' hyperthyroidism and ophthalmopathy.

The sample in question was peripheral blood mononuclear cells (PBMCs), obtained at new diagnosis, from a patient treated with antithyroid drugs. These TCRs come from a woman in her late teens or twenties with Graves disease.

This clonotype was observed at least ten times. The chain carries TRBV7-2 and TRBJ2-1; D is unresolved. Germline V lookup: CDR1 SGHTA, CDR2 FQGNSA. Trimming took off 1 base at V and 5 bases at J, with 6 bases between the two ends. CDR3 length equals 13 residues. CDR3 protein: CASSLGANNEQFF. For the CDR3, the DNA is TGTGCCAGCAGCTTAGGGGCTAACAATGAGCAGTTCTTC.

This clonotype was seen ten or more times. This chain joins TRBV6-1 and TRBJ1-1, with 7 nucleotides matching TRBD1. The CDR3 runs to 14 residues. V lost 6 bases to trimming and J lost 3 bases; unmatched junction nucleotides: 7. CDR1 is MNHNS, CDR2 SASEGT, per germline. CDR3 loop: CASSNRGGDTEAFF. The CDR3 DNA is TGTGCCAGCAGCAACAGGGGTGGTGACACTGAAGCTTTCTTT.

This clonotype has only a few counts. The CDR3 sequence: CASSFRLAGIEQFF. CDR3 in DNA: TGTGCCAGCAGTTTTCGACTAGCGGGGATTGAGCAGTTCTTC. The chain uses TRBV28 and TRBJ2-1; 11 bases match TRBD2. Germline trimming cut 3 bases from V and 9 bases from J; bases unmatched to any gene: 4. This CDR3 spans 14 amino acids. Germline values: CDR1 MDHEN, CDR2 SYDVKM.

The V call is TRBV29-1, the J call TRBJ2-7; 12 bases line up with TRBD1. Trimming at V came to 3 bases and at J to 4 bases, leaving 7 bases not matched to a gene. The CDR3 consists of 15 residues. Germline CDR1 SQVTM, CDR2 ANQGSEA. In nucleotides, the CDR3 is TGCAGCGTTGATGGAGGGACAGGGGGCTGGTACGAGCAGTACTTC. Amino acid sequence: CSVDGGTGGWYEQYF.

The CDR3 protein is CATSKQETQYF. CDR3 nucleotide sequence: TGTGCCACCAGCAAACAAGAGACCCAGTACTTC. The rearrangement uses TRBV15 and TRBJ2-5, with D unclear. The CDR3 is 11 residues long. CDR1 and CDR2 (germline): LNHNV, YYDKDF (reference sequence). Trimming cost V 4 bases and J 2 bases, with 2 bases left between them.

This clonotype was seen at least ten times. The chain couples TRBV28 to TRBJ2-7, with 8 nucleotides matching TRBD1. Germline lookup yields CDR1 MDHEN and CDR2 SYDVKM. Losses at the gene ends were 2 bases for V and 3 bases for J; bases not matched to a gene: 9. CDR3 length equals 16 residues. The CDR3 reads CASSLPPDREYYEQYF. The CDR3 DNA is TGTGCCAGCAGTTTACCCCCGGACAGGGAATACTACGAGCAGTACTTC.

This clonotype turned up a few times. The chain employs TRBV24-1 and TRBJ2-1, with D possibly being TRBD1 (5 bases). Near its end, the DNA agrees better with TRBJ2-5, so the J call may be wrong. Germline CDR1 is KGHDR and CDR2 is SFDVKD. The CDR3 contains 13 residues. The CDR3 DNA follows: TGTGCCACCAGTGATTGGCCAGGGGAGACCCAGTACTTC. Protein product: CATSDWPGETQYF.

The chain recombines TRBV12-3 or TRBV12-4 with TRBJ2-7; 14 nucleotides agree with TRBD2. The J segment lost 2 bases and the V segment lost 7 bases, leaving 7 bases of the junction unmatched. This CDR3 has 16 residues. The CDR3 is CASTQRLAGGPYEQYF. In DNA, the CDR3 is TGTGCCAGCACCCAGAGACTAGCGGGAGGGCCCTACGAGCAGTACTTC.

This clonotype has more than one count but fewer than ten. The V call is TRBV12-3 or TRBV12-4, the J call TRBJ2-1; TRBD2 agrees at 8 bases. V lost 3 bases to trimming and J lost 8 bases; unmatched junction nucleotides: 9. The CDR3 consists of 15 residues. The CDR3 bases are TGTGCCAGCAGTTTGCCGGCGGGAGGAGAGGATGAGCAGTTCTTC. This codes for CASSLPAGGEDEQFF.

The rearrangement links TRBV4-2 to TRBJ1-6, with 9 bases fitting TRBD1. The junction had 7 bases not matched to a gene; V was cut back by 4 bases and J by 9 bases. The CDR3 has 15 amino acids. CDR1 and CDR2 from the germline V gene are LGHNA and YNFKEQ. CDR3 residues: CASSLKDRGGSPLHF. CDR3 in DNA: TGTGCCAGCAGCCTTAAGGACAGGGGTGGTTCACCCCTCCACTTT.

This clonotype was found a few times. The junction does not match germline at one end; this may be a read error. The chain joins TRBV20-1 to TRBJ2-4; 11 positions agree with TRBD2. The CDR3 has 11 residues. CDR1 and CDR2 from the germline V gene are DFQATT and SNEGSKA (reference sequence). The CDR3: CSATTSGSKVF. The CDR3 DNA follows: TGCAGTGCTACAACTAGCGGGAGTAAAGTTTTC.

This clonotype was seen more than once but under ten times. A much larger clone differs by one base, so this may be a read error. The V call is TRBV28, the J call TRBJ2-7; D not resolved. This CDR3 is built from 14 residues. Trimming shortened V by 5 bases and J by 9 bases, and 20 bases separated the two germline ends. Germline values: CDR1 MDHEN, CDR2 SYDVKM. The CDR3 loop reads CASSAHPQLRGQYF. The CDR3 region has the DNA TGTGCCAGCAGTGCTCACCCCCAATTGCGTGGGCAGTACTTC.

The chain uses TRBV12-3 or TRBV12-4 and TRBJ2-4, with a weak D call TRBD2 (5 bases). Trimming left V 0 bases short and J 6 bases short, with 9 bases between. This CDR3 spans 14 amino acids. The CDR3 protein is CASSLAGEGNIQYF. The CDR3 DNA sequence: TGTGCCAGCAGTTTAGCGGGAGAGGGAAACATTCAGTACTTC.

As for this clonotype: This may stem from a read error, because a much larger clone lies one nucleotide away. The chain uses TRBV28 and TRBJ2-1; 8 nucleotides align to TRBD2. The CDR3 totals 16 residues. CDR1 MDHEN and CDR2 SYDVKM come from the germline V gene. V lost 6 bases to trimming and J lost 2 bases; unmatched junction nucleotides: 9. The CDR3 here is CASRERGGRPYNEQFF. The CDR3 nucleotides read TGTGCCAGCAGAGAACGGGGGGGGAGACCCTACAATGAGCAGTTCTTC.

This clonotype came up many times. V gene TRBV28 combines with J gene TRBJ2-3; D gene unclear. There are 10 residues in the CDR3. V dropped 7 bases and J dropped 6 bases, with 5 bases sitting between them. CDR1 and CDR2 (germline): MDHEN, SYDVKM. This CDR3 is CASMEDTQYF. CDR3 nucleotide sequence: TGTGCCAGCATGGAGGATACGCAGTATTTT. Full variable domain (remainder filled in from reference TRBV28 and TRBJ2-3): DVKVTQSSRYLVKRTGEKVFLECVQDMDHENMFWYRQDPGLGLRLIYFSYDVKMKEKGDIPEGYSVSREKKERFSLILESASTNQTSMYLCASMEDTQYFGPGTRLTVL.

In this sample, this clonotype turned up a few times. V and J are TRBV12-3 or TRBV12-4 and TRBJ1-5; tentatively, D is TRBD1 (5 bases). V lost 4 bases and J 1 base, leaving 17 bases between the germline ends. There are 17 residues in the CDR3. CDR3 region: CASSWPKGTGSNQPQHF. CDR3 DNA: TGTGCCAGCAGTTGGCCCAAGGGGACGGGAAGCAATCAGCCCCAGCATTTT.